These 19 T cell receptor beta chains share one sample of origin, sequenced in a study of blood T cell repertoires in COVID-19. Here immunoSEQ multiplex PCR was the method, and the copy in TCRdb shows in-frame clones only, minus some. This table holds about 250,000 clones, 80% to 85% found once. Sequencing used peripheral blood. All receptors derive from a man aged 50 to 59 with active or convalescent COVID-19.

The chain is built from TRBV5-6 and TRBJ1-1; maybe TRBD1 (5 bases). CDR1 and CDR2 (germline): SGHDT, YYEEEE. There are 14 residues in the CDR3. The ends were cut back, 6 bases at V and 3 bases at J, with 15 bases in the middle. Written as DNA, the CDR3 is TGTGCCAGCACCTCTTGGGCGGGGGACACTGAAGCTTTCTTT. It is translated as CASTSWAGDTEAFF. The whole variable domain, filled in from reference TRBV5-6 and TRBJ1-1, reads DAGVTQSPTHLIKTRGQQVTLRCSPKSGHDTVSWYQQALGQGPQFIFQYYEEEERQRGNFPDRFSGHQFPNYSSELNVNALLLGDSALYLCASTSWAGDTEAFFGQGTRLTVV.

The genes are TRBV23-1 and TRBJ1-5; D not certain. TRBV23-1 is labeled an ORF, and its function is uncertain. The CDR3 consists of 17 residues. The V end was cut by 3 bases, the J end by 0 bases, with 15 bases between. The CDR3 DNA reads as TGCGCCAGCAGTCAGGCCGGTTGGAGGGATAGCAATCAGCCCCAGCATTTT. This codes for CASSQAGWRDSNQPQHF.

The chain joins TRBV28 to TRBJ1-5; a possible D gene is TRBD1 (5 bases). CDR3 size: 14 residues. Germline CDR1 is MDHEN and CDR2 is SYDVKM. V was pared by 5 bases and J by 6 bases, with 14 bases between. This CDR3 is CASSPGHQSQPQHF. The CDR3 nucleotides are TGTGCCAGCAGTCCCGGACATCAAAGTCAGCCCCAGCATTTT. Full variable domain (rest looked up from reference TRBV28 and TRBJ1-5): DVKVTQSSRYLVKRTGEKVFLECVQDMDHENMFWYRQDPGLGLRLIYFSYDVKMKEKGDIPEGYSVSREKKERFSLILESASTNQTSMYLCASSPGHQSQPQHFGDGTRLSIL.

A single count supports this clone. The genes are TRBV12-3 or TRBV12-4 and TRBJ1-3; possibly TRBD1 for D (6 bases). The length of the CDR3 is 13 residues. V was shortened by 11 bases and J by 0 bases, with 11 bases between the two germline ends. CDR3 sequence (DNA): TGTGCCTGGCGGGGGCTCTCTGGAAACACCATATATTTT. Its translation is CAWRGLSGNTIYF.

The genes are TRBV6-5 and TRBJ1-6, with 9 bases identical to TRBD1. This CDR3 region has 14 residues. Germline-derived CDR1 and CDR2 are MNHEY and SVGAGI. After removal of 10 bases from V and 8 bases from J, the junction contained 9 bases not matched to a gene. The CDR3 loop is CATGGTGLYSPLHF. CDR3 DNA sequence: TGTGCCACTGGCGGGACAGGGCTGTATTCACCCCTCCACTTT.

The chain couples TRBV2 to TRBJ1-1, with 10 bases lining up with TRBD1. The germline V gene has CDR1 SNHLY and CDR2 FYNNEI. Unmatched junction bases numbered 13, after V lost 4 bases and J lost 5 bases. The CDR3 has 17 residues. CDR3 nucleotide sequence: TGTGCCAGCAGTGCGGCCGGGACAGGGGCCCTAGGAACTGAAGCTTTCTTT. This gives the protein CASSAAGTGALGTEAFF.

The chain couples TRBV15 to TRBJ2-7, with 12 bases matching TRBD2. Germline CDR1 and CDR2: LNHNV and YYDKDF (reference sequence). The CDR3 extends over 14 amino acids. J was trimmed by 6 bases and V by 5 bases; bases with no gene match: 5. CDR3 bases: TGTGCCACCAGCGTAACGACTAGCGGGGGCGAGCAGTACTTC. Amino acid sequence: CATSVTTSGGEQYF.

V is TRBV30 and J is TRBJ1-4, with 8 positions matching TRBD1. Germline assignment: CDR1 GTSNPN and CDR2 SVGIG (reference sequence). Germline trimming cut 0 bases from V and 4 bases from J; bases unmatched to any gene: 4. The CDR3 extends over 15 amino acids. The CDR3 DNA follows: TGTGCCTGGAGTGTACGGACAGGGTATAATGAAAAACTGTTTTTT. Translation: CAWSVRTGYNEKLFF.

This clone has a count of ten or more. The genes are TRBV28 and TRBJ1-1; 9 bases line up with TRBD1. CDR1 and CDR2 from the germline V gene are MDHEN and SYDVKM. The trim removed 7 bases at V and 7 bases at J, leaving 7 bases unmatched. The CDR3 extends over 13 amino acids. CDR3 in amino acids: CASTLQGAFEAFF. The CDR3 DNA is TGTGCCAGCACCTTACAGGGGGCTTTTGAAGCTTTCTTT.

The V call is TRBV11-2, the J call TRBJ1-4; TRBD1 matches 7 bases. CDR1 and CDR2 (germline): SGHAT, FQNNGV. The ends lost 1 base at V and 8 bases at J; junction bases unmatched: 1. The CDR3 consists of 13 residues. CDR3 sequence (DNA): TGTGCCAGCAGCTTAGTAGGGGGCGAAAAACTGTTTTTT. Its translation is CASSLVGGEKLFF.

Written as DNA, the CDR3 is TGTGCCAGCAGCGCAGGACAGCTTAATTCACCCCTCCACTTT. Translation gives CASSAGQLNSPLHF. The V gene is TRBV7-3, the J gene TRBJ1-6; D possibly corresponds to TRBD1 (6 bases). The CDR3 runs to 14 residues. From germline, CDR1 is SGHTA and CDR2 FQGTGA. V was trimmed by 5 bases and J by 6 bases, leaving 11 bases between them.

This clone was counted between two and nine times. The V and J genes are TRBV2 and TRBJ2-7; D is possibly TRBD1 (7 bases). CDR3 length: 13 amino acids. Germline assignment: CDR1 SNHLY and CDR2 FYNNEI. The V end lost 7 bases, the J end lost 9 bases, and 19 bases lay between the germline ends. The CDR3 here is CASMTTGEVRQYF. The CDR3 nucleotides are TGTGCCAGCATGACCACAGGGGAGGTTCGGCAGTACTTC.

This chain links TRBV18 with TRBJ1-4; 9 bases are a match to TRBD1. This CDR3 contains 15 residues. Germline-derived CDR1 and CDR2 are KGHSH and LQKENI. The ends lost 0 bases at V and 10 bases at J; junction bases unmatched: 6. The CDR3 DNA follows: TGTGCCAGCTCACCACCTCGGACAGGGGCGGCAAAACTGTTTTTT. Residues: CASSPPRTGAAKLFF. The whole variable domain, remainder taken from reference TRBV18 and TRBJ1-4, is NAGVMQNPRHLVRRRGQEARLRCSPMKGHSHVYWYRQLPEEGLKFMVYLQKENIIDESGMPKERFSAEFPKEGPSILRIQQVVRGDSAAYFCASSPPRTGAAKLFFGSGTQLSVL.

The V call is TRBV7-2, the J call TRBJ2-7, with a possible D match to TRBD1 (6 bases). Between the trimmed V and J ends, which lost 1 base and 2 bases, there was a span of 9 bases. CDR3 length equals 14 residues. From germline, CDR1 is SGHTA and CDR2 FQGNSA. The CDR3 nucleotides read TGTGCCAGCAGCTTAGGAGGGGGAACCTACGAGCAGTACTTC. Amino acid sequence: CASSLGGGTYEQYF.

The chain links TRBV6-6 to TRBJ1-2; 8 bases agree with TRBD1. CDR3 length: 14 residues. Germline-derived CDR1 and CDR2 are MNHNY and SVGAGI (reference sequence). Trimming at V came to 6 bases and at J to 3 bases, leaving 6 bases not matched to a gene. The CDR3 coding sequence is TGTGCCAGCAGCCTACAGGGGGTGGACTATGGCTACACCTTC. This gives the protein CASSLQGVDYGYTF.

This chain connects TRBV7-2 to TRBJ2-2; 12 bases are a match to TRBD2. V lost 5 bases and J lost 3; bases outside the gene matches: 10. The length of the CDR3 is 18 residues. Looked up from germline, CDR1 is SGHTA and CDR2 is FQGNSA. The CDR3, as DNA: TGTGCCAGCAGCCTAGGGTGGACTAGCGGGGCTGACACCGGGGAGCTGTTTTTT. Translation gives CASSLGWTSGADTGELFF.

J is TRBJ2-7 and V is TRBV2, with 8 bases identical to TRBD2. Trimming removed 6 bases from V and 7 bases from J; junction bases left unmatched: 17. CDR1 and CDR2 (germline): SNHLY, FYNNEI. The CDR3 has 16 amino acids. The DNA of the CDR3 is TGTGCCAGCAGCCCCCCCGCGGGAGGACCCTTTGGAGAGCAGTACTTC. It yields the protein CASSPPAGGPFGEQYF.

This chain joins TRBV2 and TRBJ2-5; 10 bases are a match to TRBD2. Germline values: CDR1 SNHLY, CDR2 FYNNEI. The junction had 5 bases not matched to a gene; V was cut back by 3 bases and J by 4 bases. The CDR3 extends over 15 amino acids. CDR3 coding DNA: TGTGCCAGCAGTGAGACCGGGACTAGCGTAGAGACCCAGTACTTC. Its translation is CASSETGTSVETQYF.

The genes are TRBV19 and TRBJ1-6, with 11 bases matching TRBD1. The CDR3 has 14 residues. V dropped 3 bases and J dropped 9; count of bases not matched to a gene: 1. In germline, CDR1 is LNHDA, CDR2 SQIVND (reference sequence). In DNA form, the CDR3 reads TGTGCCAGTAGTATGGACAGGGGGCTTTCACCCCTCCACTTT. As protein: CASSMDRGLSPLHF.